A selection of T cell receptor beta chains follows, all from one sample in a study of cytomegalovirus exposure and HLA in healthy donors. Clones were sequenced by immunoSEQ multiplex PCR, and TCRdb holds only the in-frame ones, with some missing. Of under 400,000 clones detected, 86% appear once; the ten largest clones hold around 0.8%. The sequenced sample was PBMCs. The receptors were gathered from a woman between 18 and 29 years old in good health and CMV-seronegative. Both conserved end residues are part of each CDR3. The order of the fields is J gene, V gene, D gene, clone size, CDR3 protein, CDR3 DNA. D genes are given only for firm matches. Clone size is stated in some rows and not others, as once, few, many or a class when expanded.

>TRBJ2-3|TRBV2|TRBD2|NA
CASSEVRGGTDTQYF
TGTGCCAGCAGTGAGGTGCGGGGGGGCACAGATACGCAGTATTTT
>TRBJ2-7|TRBV25-1|NA|NA
CASSGTYEQYF
TGTGCCAGCAGTGGTACCTACGAGCAGTACTTC
>TRBJ2-1|TRBV27|TRBD2|NA
CASSLGLAGGLPYNEQFF
TGTGCCAGCAGTTTGGGACTAGCGGGGGGGCTCCCCTACAATGAGCAGTTCTTC
>TRBJ2-7|TRBV27|TRBD1|NA
CASSLLSVQGASYEQYF
TGTGCCAGCAGTTTACTCTCGGTCCAGGGGGCGTCCTACGAGCAGTACTTC
>TRBJ1-1|TRBV25-1|NA|NA
CASSEGGRENTEAFF
TGTGCCAGCAGTGAGGGGGGGAGGGAGAACACTGAAGCTTTCTTT
>TRBJ1-4|TRBV6-5|NA|NA
CASRPGTSNEKLFF
TGTGCCAGCAGGCCGGGAACCAGTAATGAAAAACTGTTTTTT
>TRBJ2-5|TRBV5-1|NA|NA
CASSLVPIETQYF
TGCGCCAGCAGCCTGGTTCCCATTGAGACCCAGTACTTC
>TRBJ2-5|TRBV28|TRBD2|NA
CASSFSGLAGAGETQYF
TGTGCCAGCAGTTTTTCCGGACTAGCGGGAGCCGGAGAGACCCAGTACTTC
>TRBJ2-7|TRBV25-1|NA|NA
CASSLAYEQYF
TGTGCCAGCAGTTTAGCCTACGAGCAGTACTTC
>TRBJ2-1|TRBV7-6|NA|NA
CASSLVRTPYNEQFF
TGTGCCAGCAGCTTAGTTAGAACTCCCTACAATGAGCAGTTCTTC
>TRBJ2-3|TRBV25-1|NA|NA
CASSEFTSPSTDTQYF
TGTGCCAGCAGTGAATTTACTAGCCCAAGCACAGATACGCAGTATTTT
>TRBJ2-3|TRBV6-5|TRBD2|NA
CASSALAGGTDTQYF
TGTGCCAGCAGTGCCCTAGCGGGGGGCACAGATACGCAGTATTTT
>TRBJ1-1|TRBV28|TRBD1|NA
CASSLGTGAKAFF
TGTGCCAGCAGTTTAGGGACAGGGGCGAAAGCTTTCTTT
>TRBJ2-7|TRBV7-6|NA|once
CASSLSSKPYEQYF
TGTGCCAGCAGCTTATCCTCCAAGCCCTACGAGCAGTACTTC
>TRBJ2-5|TRBV2|NA|NA
CASSGTGEAETQYF
TGTGCCAGCAGTGGCACAGGGGAGGCGGAGACCCAGTACTTC
>TRBJ2-7|TRBV2|NA|NA
CASSAGLPNEQYF
TGTGCCAGCAGTGCCGGACTCCCCAACGAGCAGTACTTC
>TRBJ2-7|TRBV5-4|NA|NA
CASSLAGVSEQYF
TGTGCCAGCAGCTTGGCCGGGGTCTCCGAGCAGTACTTC
>TRBJ2-2|TRBV7-2|NA|NA
CASTGSLNTGELFF
TGTGCCAGCACGGGGAGCCTCAACACCGGGGAGCTGTTTTTT
>TRBJ2-7|TRBV28|TRBD1|NA
CASSPTGARTYEQYF
TGTGCCAGCAGCCCAACAGGGGCCCGTACCTACGAGCAGTACTTC
>TRBJ2-1|TRBV18|NA|NA
CASSPPSEAYNEQFF
TGTGCCAGCTCACCCCCTAGCGAGGCCTACAATGAGCAGTTCTTC
>TRBJ2-7|TRBV28|TRBD1|NA
CASSLWGQLYEQYF
TGTGCCAGCAGTTTATGGGGACAGTTATACGAGCAGTACTTC
>TRBJ2-5|TRBV10-3|NA|few
CAISESAETQYF
TGTGCCATCAGTGAGTCGGCAGAGACCCAGTACTTC
>TRBJ2-7|TRBV11-2|NA|NA
CASSSQGQSSYEQYF
TGTGCCAGCAGCTCCCAGGGACAAAGCTCCTACGAGCAGTACTTC
>TRBJ2-7|TRBV5-1|NA|NA
CASSLWERPSYEQYF
TGCGCCAGCAGCTTGTGGGAGCGTCCCTCCTACGAGCAGTACTTC
>TRBJ1-1|TRBV10-2|TRBD1|NA
CASSEEQGAAEAFF
TGCGCCAGCAGTGAGGAACAGGGGGCCGCTGAAGCTTTCTTT
>TRBJ1-5|TRBV11-2|NA|once
CASSLSWGGNQPQHF
TGTGCCAGCAGCTTGTCTTGGGGGGGCAATCAGCCCCAGCATTTT
>TRBJ1-2|TRBV27|NA|NA
CASSLSFLLESGGYTF
TGTGCCAGCAGTTTATCCTTTTTGTTGGAGTCTGGTGGCTACACCTTC
>TRBJ2-3|TRBV7-3|TRBD1|NA
CASSSSGGADTQYF
TGTGCCAGCAGCTCATCAGGGGGCGCAGATACGCAGTATTTT
>TRBJ2-7|TRBV19|NA|NA
CASSTYTDGTYEQYF
TGTGCCAGTAGTACCTACACAGACGGAACCTACGAGCAGTACTTC
>TRBJ2-7|TRBV28|NA|NA
CASSLDYGITSYEQYF
TGTGCCAGCAGTTTAGATTACGGGATCACATCCTACGAGCAGTACTTC
>TRBJ2-3|TRBV4-1|TRBD1|NA
CASSQLISSTGADTQYF
TGCGCCAGCAGCCAGTTGATTAGCTCCACAGGGGCAGATACGCAGTATTTT
>TRBJ1-4|TRBV7-9|NA|NA
CASSLGGELGHKLFF
TGTGCCAGCAGCTTAGGGGGCGAGTTGGGACACAAACTGTTTTTT
>TRBJ2-7|TRBV6-1|NA|NA
CASSGPRSSYEQYF
TGTGCCAGCAGTGGCCCTAGGAGCTCCTACGAGCAGTACTTC
>TRBJ2-5|TRBV11-2|NA|NA
CASRSPGRATREETQYF
TGTGCCAGCAGGTCCCCCGGCAGGGCAACCCGGGAAGAGACCCAGTACTTC